This entry features one T cell receptor beta chain sequence. The CDR3 contains 14 residues. Per the germline V gene, CDR1 is MNHEY and CDR2 is SMNVEV (reference sequence). Germline trimming cut 6 bases from V and 0 bases from J; bases unmatched to any gene: 5. Cohorts were assigned according to the clinical history that participants reported. Within 2 weeks of study entry, exposed participants had contacted a PCR-confirmed or clinician-diagnosed COVID-19 case. Sequencing was performed with immunoSEQ multiplex PCR; in TCRdb, only in-frame clones are kept and a portion is missing. The profile covers 250,000 or so clones, with roughly 90% appearing a single time and approximately 3% taken by the ten largest. The sample is drawn from a study of blood T cell repertoires in COVID-19. Study-level information: Samples came from the United States, Italy and Spain, spanning acute and convalescent COVID-19.

Sequenced input: PBMCs or T cells enriched from blood (not recorded which). The clonotype originates from a man aged 40-49 years who had been exposed to COVID-19. This chain connects TRBV27 to TRBJ2-7; 7 bases match TRBD1. The CDR3 nucleotides read TGTGCCAGCAGACCGGGACAGCGCTCCTACGAGCAGTACTTC. It is translated as CASRPGQRSYEQYF.